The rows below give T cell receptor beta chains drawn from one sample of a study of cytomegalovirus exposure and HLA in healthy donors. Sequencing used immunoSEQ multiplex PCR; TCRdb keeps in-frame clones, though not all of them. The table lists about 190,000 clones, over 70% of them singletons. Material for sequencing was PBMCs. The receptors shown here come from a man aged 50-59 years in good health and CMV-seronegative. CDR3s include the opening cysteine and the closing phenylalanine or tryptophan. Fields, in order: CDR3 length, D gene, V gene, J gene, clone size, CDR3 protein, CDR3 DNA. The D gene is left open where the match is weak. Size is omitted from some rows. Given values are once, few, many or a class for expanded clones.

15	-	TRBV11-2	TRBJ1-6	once	CASSLEGIGGAPLHF	TGTGCCAGCAGCTTAGAAGGTATTGGTGGAGCACCCCTCCACTTT
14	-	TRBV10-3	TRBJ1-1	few	CAISEMGANTEAFF	TGTGCCATCAGTGAGATGGGGGCGAACACTGAAGCTTTCTTT
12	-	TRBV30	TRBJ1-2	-	CAWSPGGYGYTF	TGTGCCTGGAGCCCCGGTGGCTATGGCTACACCTTC
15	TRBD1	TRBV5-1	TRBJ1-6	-	CASSLLTGGSSPLHF	TGCGCCAGCAGCTTATTAACAGGGGGCAGTTCACCCCTCCACTTT
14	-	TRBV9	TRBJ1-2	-	CASSVGRGGYGYTF	TGTGCCAGCAGCGTAGGTAGGGGGGGCTATGGCTACACCTTC
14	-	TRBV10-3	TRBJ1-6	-	CASTGQLDNSPLHF	TGTGCCAGCACAGGACAGCTTGATAATTCACCCCTCCACTTT
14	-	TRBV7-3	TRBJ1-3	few	CASSPSTEENTIYF	TGTGCCAGCAGCCCGTCGACAGAAGAAAACACCATATATTTT
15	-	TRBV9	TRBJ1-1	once	CASSVDIKPNTEAFF	TGTGCCAGCAGCGTAGACATCAAACCGAACACTGAAGCTTTCTTT
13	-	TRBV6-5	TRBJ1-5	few	CASSYPGGWPQHF	TGTGCCAGCAGTTACCCGGGAGGGTGGCCCCAGCATTTT
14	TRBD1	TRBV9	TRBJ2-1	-	CASSLRQGDNEQFF	TGTGCCAGCAGCCTCCGACAGGGCGACAATGAGCAGTTCTTC
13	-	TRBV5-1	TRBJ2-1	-	CASSLGRKNEQFF	TGCGCCAGCAGCTTGGGGAGGAAAAATGAGCAGTTCTTC
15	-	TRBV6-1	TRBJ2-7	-	CASNGAGGLVVEQYF	TGTGCCAGCAATGGTGCCGGGGGGCTAGTCGTCGAGCAGTACTTC
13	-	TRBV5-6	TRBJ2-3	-	CASSLGNVGGQYF	TGTGCCAGCAGCTTAGGTAACGTTGGGGGCCAGTATTTT
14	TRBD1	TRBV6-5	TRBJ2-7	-	CASSGSRDSYEQYF	TGTGCCAGCAGTGGAAGCCGGGACAGCTACGAGCAGTACTTC
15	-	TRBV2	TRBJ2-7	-	CASSVAVTRGNEQYF	TGTGCCAGCAGTGTAGCCGTCACCCGGGGGAACGAGCAGTACTTC
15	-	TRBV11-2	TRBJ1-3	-	CASSLDSVLGNTIYF	TGTGCCAGCAGCTTAGATTCAGTTTTGGGAAACACCATATATTTT
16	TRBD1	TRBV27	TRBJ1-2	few	CASSFLGQGNSYGYTF	TGTGCCAGCAGTTTTTTGGGACAGGGGAATTCGTATGGCTACACCTTC
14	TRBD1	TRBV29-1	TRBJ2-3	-	CSAWGQGHTDTQYF	TGCAGCGCTTGGGGACAGGGACACACAGATACGCAGTATTTT
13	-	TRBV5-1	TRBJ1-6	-	CASGSGESSPLHF	TGCGCCAGCGGGTCGGGGGAAAGTTCACCCCTCCACTTT
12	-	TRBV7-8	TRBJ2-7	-	CASSLGGGEQYF	TGTGCCAGCAGCTTAGGCGGTGGCGAGCAGTACTTC
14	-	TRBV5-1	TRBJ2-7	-	CASSARNSFYEQYF	TGCGCCAGCAGCGCTAGGAATTCATTCTACGAGCAGTACTTC
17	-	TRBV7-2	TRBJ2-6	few	CASSPNAYAGGANVLTF	TGTGCCAGCAGCCCAAATGCCTACGCGGGTGGGGCCAACGTCCTGACTTTC
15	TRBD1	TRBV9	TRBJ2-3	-	CASSVTGTAGDTQYF	TGTGCCAGCAGCGTGACGGGGACAGCAGGAGATACGCAGTATTTT
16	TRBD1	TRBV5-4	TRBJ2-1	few	CASSVVGTEHYNEQFF	TGTGCCAGCAGCGTTGTAGGGACAGAACATTACAATGAGCAGTTCTTC
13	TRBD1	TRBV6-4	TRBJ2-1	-	CASSLDRGDEQFF	TGTGCCAGCAGTCTCGACAGGGGCGATGAGCAGTTCTTC
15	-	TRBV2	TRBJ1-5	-	CASSEQSVGNQPQHF	TGTGCCAGCAGTGAACAGTCTGTCGGCAATCAGCCCCAGCATTTT
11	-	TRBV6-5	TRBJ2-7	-	CASSFGNEQYF	TGTGCCAGCAGTTTCGGGAACGAGCAGTACTTC
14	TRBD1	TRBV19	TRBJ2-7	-	CASSGTGVPYEQYF	TGTGCCAGTAGCGGGACAGGGGTTCCCTACGAGCAGTACTTC
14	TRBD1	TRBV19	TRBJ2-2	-	CASRQGAGSGELFF	TGTGCCAGTCGACAGGGGGCAGGGTCCGGGGAGCTGTTTTTT
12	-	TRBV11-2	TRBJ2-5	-	CASSPSEETQYF	TGTGCCAGCAGCCCCTCAGAAGAGACCCAGTACTTC
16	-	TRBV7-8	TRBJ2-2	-	CASSLRSGRGHGELFF	TGTGCCAGCAGCTTACGGAGCGGCAGGGGTCACGGGGAGCTGTTTTTT
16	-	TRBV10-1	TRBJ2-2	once	CASSESRRGPTGELFF	TGCGCCAGCAGTGAGTCCAGGAGGGGACCCACCGGGGAGCTGTTTTTT
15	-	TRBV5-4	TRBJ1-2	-	CASSLGQPANYGYTF	TGTGCCAGCAGCTTGGGACAACCAGCTAACTATGGCTACACCTTC
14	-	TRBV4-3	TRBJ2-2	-	CASSQRQVTGELFF	TGCGCCAGCAGCCAACGACAGGTCACCGGGGAGCTGTTTTTT
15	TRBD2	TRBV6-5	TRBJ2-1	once	CASGVLSGGDNEQFF	TGTGCCAGCGGGGTATTGAGCGGGGGCGACAATGAGCAGTTCTTC
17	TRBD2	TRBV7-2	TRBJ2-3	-	CASSSQHAGGFTDTQYF	TGTGCCAGCAGCTCCCAACATGCGGGGGGGTTCACAGATACGCAGTATTTT
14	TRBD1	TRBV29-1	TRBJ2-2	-	CSAQTGFWTGELFF	TGCAGCGCCCAGACAGGGTTTTGGACCGGGGAGCTGTTTTTT
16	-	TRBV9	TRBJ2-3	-	CASSVDPGGRSNTQYF	TGTGCCAGCAGCGTAGACCCGGGTGGAAGGTCAAATACGCAGTATTTT
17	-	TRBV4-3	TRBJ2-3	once	CASSQGSKMLITDTQYF	TGCGCCAGCAGCCAAGGAAGTAAGATGCTAATCACAGATACGCAGTATTTT
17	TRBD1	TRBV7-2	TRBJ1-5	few	CASSRQGGDKGNQPQHF	TGTGCCAGCAGCCGACAGGGTGGGGATAAGGGCAATCAGCCCCAGCATTTT
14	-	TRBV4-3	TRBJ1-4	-	CASSQRELDEKLFF	TGCGCCAGCAGCCAACGGGAGTTGGATGAAAAACTGTTTTTT
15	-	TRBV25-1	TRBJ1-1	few	CASSDGQAANTEAFF	TGTGCCAGCAGTGATGGGCAGGCAGCGAACACTGAAGCTTTCTTT
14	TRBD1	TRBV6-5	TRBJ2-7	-	CASSYTGALHEQYF	TGTGCCAGCAGTTACACAGGGGCCCTTCACGAGCAGTACTTC
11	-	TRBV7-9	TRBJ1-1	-	CASSSFGEAFF	TGTGCCAGCAGCTCCTTCGGTGAAGCTTTCTTT
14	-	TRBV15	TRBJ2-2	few	CATSRGGAPGELFF	TGTGCCACCAGCAGGGGGGGGGCCCCCGGGGAGCTGTTTTTT
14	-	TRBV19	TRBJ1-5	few	CASSIEQVNQPQHF	TGTGCCAGTAGTATAGAGCAGGTCAATCAGCCCCAGCATTTT
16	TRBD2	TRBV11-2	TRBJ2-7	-	CASSPTRGGLTYEQYF	TGTGCCAGCAGCCCCACTCGGGGGGGTCTAACCTACGAGCAGTACTTC